This entry concerns a single TCR beta chain. Its antigen is not identified. CD8 cells regarded as naive lacked CD45RO, were positively chosen for CCR7, and omitted terminally differentiated effector memory CD45RA+ cells. Study donors comprised healthy, HIV-negative adults devoid of recent acute infection or vaccination. The data were produced by immunoSEQ multiplex PCR, yet TCRdb's version contains in-frame clones alone and is incomplete. This sample has about 2.2 million clones, with about 94% found just once. The record originates from a study of shared clonotypes between healthy human individuals. Study summary: Donors had three CD4 naive, three CD4 memory, two CD8 naive and one CD8 memory plate apiece. Broader study findings: Across subsets, estimated richness was generally greater for naive than for memory populations. The donor pool, a small one, limited the genetic and exposure-history diversity represented.

This CDR3 is built from 16 residues. Germline lookup yields CDR1 SGHVS and CDR2 FQNEAQ. After removal of 4 bases from V and 6 bases from J, the junction contained 7 bases not matched to a gene. Specimen: naive CD8+ T cells from PBMCs. The rearrangement joins TRBV7-8 to TRBJ2-2, with 11 bases matching TRBD2. This clonotype was sampled from a man younger than 30 in good health. Some clones in this sample may be carry-over from other donors' samples. CDR3 bases: TGTGCCAGCAGCTCAGTAGCGGGAGGGCCTCCCGGGGAGCTGTTTTTT. The encoded protein is CASSSVAGGPPGELFF. The full variable domain, rest sourced from reference TRBV7-8 and TRBJ2-2, is GAGVSQSPRYKVAKRGQDVALRCDPISGHVSLFWYQQALGQGPEFLTYFQNEAQLDKSGLPSDRFFAERPEGSVSTLKIQRTQQEDSAVYLCASSSVAGGPPGELFFGEGSRLTVL.